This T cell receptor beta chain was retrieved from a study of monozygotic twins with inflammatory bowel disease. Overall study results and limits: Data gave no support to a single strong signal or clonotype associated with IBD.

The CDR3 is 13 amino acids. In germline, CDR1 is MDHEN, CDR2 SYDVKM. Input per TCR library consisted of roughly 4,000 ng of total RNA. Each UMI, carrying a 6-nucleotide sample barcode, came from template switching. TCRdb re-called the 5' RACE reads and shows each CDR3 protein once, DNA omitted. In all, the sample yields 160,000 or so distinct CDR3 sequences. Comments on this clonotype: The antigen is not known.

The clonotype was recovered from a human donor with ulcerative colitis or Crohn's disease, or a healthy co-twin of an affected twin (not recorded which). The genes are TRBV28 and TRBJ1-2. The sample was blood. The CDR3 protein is CASSLRQFLGYTF.